This T cell receptor beta chain derives from a study of T cell repertoires in cytomegalovirus infection. A note on this clonotype: The antigen is not known.

Points from the study as a whole: Pooled public TCR beta family frequency picked out CMV carriers with the relevant HLA.

TCRdb processed the reads anew with MiXCR; each CDR3 protein has one entry. The data contain a few hundred thousand distinct CDR3 sequences, around 15% of them seen just once; the ten biggest clones take up roughly half. CDR1 is MNHNY and CDR2 is SVGAGI in the germline V gene (reference sequence). This CDR3 has 16 amino acids. V lost 5 bases to trimming and J lost 4 bases; unmatched junction nucleotides: 8. The TCR originated in a human donor in good health (CMV status not recorded). Some clones in this sample may be carry-over from other donors' samples. J is TRBJ2-2 and V is TRBV6-6; 9 bases match TRBD2. The sequencing input was CD8+ T cells from PBMCs. The CDR3 DNA reads as TGTGCCAGCAGTCTTGTTCTAGCGGGGTTCACCGGGGAGCTGTTTTTT. Amino acids: CASSLVLAGFTGELFF.